Listed below are T cell receptor beta chains from one sample, sequenced in a study of T cell responses to AZD1222 COVID-19 vaccine. The protocol was immunoSEQ multiplex PCR, while the TCRdb copy is restricted to in-frame clones and leaves out a portion. The sample has more than 110,000 clones, 85% to 95% seen once; the top ten hold 7.5% to 9.5%. This specimen consisted of peripheral blood, obtained on day 0 of AZD1222 vaccination. These receptor sequences come from an adult in good health. Both conserved end residues are part of each CDR3. The D gene is left open where the match is weak. For some rows the clone size is stated as once, few or many, or as a class when expanded; others skip it.

>TRBV6-2/TRBV6-3|.|TRBD2|TRBJ2-1
TGTGCCAGCAGTTACTCGATCTCGGGACTAGCGGACCACAATGAGCAGTTCTTC
CASSYSISGLADHNEQFF
>TRBV3-1/TRBV3-2|.|.|TRBJ1-2
TGTGCCAGCAGCCACCCGGAAGGAGGTTATGGCTACACCTTC
CASSHPEGGYGYTF
>TRBV4-2|.|.|TRBJ1-4
TGTGCCAGCAGCCAAGGAAGCGACAGACTCAATAATGAAAAACTGTTTTTT
CASSQGSDRLNNEKLFF
>TRBV7-8|.|TRBD2|TRBJ2-7
TGTGCCAGCAGCTTAGTGTCGGGACTAGCGGGGTTCGACGAGCAGTACTTC
CASSLVSGLAGFDEQYF
>TRBV18|few|.|TRBJ1-1
TGTGCCAGCTCACCACAGGGGAAATTGAACACTGAAGCTTTCTTT
CASSPQGKLNTEAFF
>TRBV5-1|.|.|TRBJ1-3
TGCGCCAGCAGCTTTAGTATTGGAAACACCATATATTTT
CASSFSIGNTIYF
>TRBV7-3|.|TRBD2|TRBJ2-3
TGTGCCAGCAGCTCATCTAGCGGCGGTGGAGAAGATACGCAGTATTTT
CASSSSSGGGEDTQYF
>TRBV2|.|.|TRBJ1-6
TGTGCCAGCAGGGCAGGGCCCTATAATTCACCCCTCCACTTT
CASRAGPYNSPLHF
>TRBV7-2|.|TRBD2|TRBJ2-1
TGTGCCAGCAGCCGTAGCGCCACGGGACTAGCGGACAATGAGCAGTTCTTC
CASSRSATGLADNEQFF
>TRBV4-2|.|.|TRBJ2-1
TGTGCCAGCAGCCAACAAAAGGGCACCTACAATGAGCAGTTCTTC
CASSQQKGTYNEQFF
>TRBV4-2|.|.|TRBJ1-1
TGTGCCAGCAGCCAGGAATCGGGGGTTGAAGCTTTCTTT
CASSQESGVEAFF
>TRBV4-2|.|TRBD2|TRBJ2-7
TGTGCCAGCAGCCAAGGGACTAGCGGTACCTACGAGCAGTACTTC
CASSQGTSGTYEQYF
>TRBV2|.|TRBD1|TRBJ1-5
TGTGCCAGCAGTGTTGGGTGGACAGGGGTTCAGCCCCAGCATTTT
CASSVGWTGVQPQHF
>TRBV11-1|once|.|TRBJ1-1
TGTGCCAGCAGCTTGTCCCCGATGAACACTGAAGCTTTCTTT
CASSLSPMNTEAFF
>TRBV3-1/TRBV3-2|.|.|TRBJ1-1
TGTGCCAGCAGCCACGGCGCTAGGACTGAAGCTTTCTTT
CASSHGARTEAFF
>TRBV28|.|.|TRBJ1-4
TGTGCCAGCAGTCCCTACAGGGATGAAAAACTGTTTTTT
CASSPYRDEKLFF
>TRBV9|.|.|TRBJ1-5
TGTGCCAGCAGCGTAGATGGGGGGCAACAGCCCCAGCATTTT
CASSVDGGQQPQHF
>TRBV28|.|.|TRBJ1-4
TGTGCCAGCAGCCGAACAGGCGCGCTAAGGGAAAAACTGTTTTTT
CASSRTGALREKLFF
>TRBV7-2|.|TRBD1|TRBJ2-2
TGTGCCAGCAGCTCCCCGCCAGGGGGGAACACCGGGGAGCTGTTTTTT
CASSSPPGGNTGELFF
>TRBV30|.|.|TRBJ2-5
TGTGCCTGGAGTTCGACGGGACGTTTGAGGACCCAGTACTTC
CAWSSTGRLRTQYF
>TRBV4-2|.|.|TRBJ2-1
TGTGCCAGCAGCCCCGGGACACTTCTGAATGAGCAGTTCTTC
CASSPGTLLNEQFF
>TRBV28|.|TRBD2|TRBJ2-1
TGTGCCAGCAGTTTATATCGCGGGGGCTACAATGAGCAGTTCTTC
CASSLYRGGYNEQFF
>TRBV7-9|.|.|TRBJ2-6
TGTGCCAGCAGCTTGGTGGAGAGTGTCACTGGGGCCAACGTCCTGACTTTC
CASSLVESVTGANVLTF
>TRBV6-1|.|TRBD2|TRBJ2-1
TGTGCCAGCAGTGAACTGGGGCGGGGGAGCTCCTACAATGAGCAGTTCTTC
CASSELGRGSSYNEQFF
>TRBV12-3/TRBV12-4|.|.|TRBJ1-1
TGTGCCAGCTCGGTGGGTGCGAACACTGAAGCTTTCTTT
CASSVGANTEAFF
>TRBV6-4|.|TRBD1|TRBJ2-2
TGTGCCAGCAGCCGAGATACCGGGACAGGGTTTACCGGGGAGCTGTTTTTT
CASSRDTGTGFTGELFF
>TRBV7-3|.|.|TRBJ1-1
TGTGCCAGCAGCTTAAGCCCGGGGGCTGAAGCTTTCTTT
CASSLSPGAEAFF
>TRBV6-1|.|TRBD1|TRBJ1-5
TGTGCCAGCAGTGACCCCGCGACAGGGGTTCAGCCCCAGCATTTT
CASSDPATGVQPQHF
>TRBV3-1/TRBV3-2|.|TRBD1|TRBJ1-1
TGTGCCAGCAGCCTCAGACAGGGGACTGAAGCTTTCTTT
CASSLRQGTEAFF
>TRBV7-9|.|.|TRBJ2-5
TGTGCCAGCAGCTTAGATACGGGGTACCAAGAGACCCAGTACTTC
CASSLDTGYQETQYF
>TRBV7-2|.|.|TRBJ1-5
TGTGCCAGCAGCTTAGGCACAGTCCTCGGGCAGCCCCAGCATTTT
CASSLGTVLGQPQHF
>TRBV5-5|.|.|TRBJ2-3
TGTGCCAGCAGCCCTCCGGGCGTCACAGATACGCAGTATTTT
CASSPPGVTDTQYF
>TRBV18|.|.|TRBJ1-3
TGTGCCAGCTCACCACCGTCAGGTCCAGGAAACACCATATATTTT
CASSPPSGPGNTIYF
>TRBV13|.|TRBD1|TRBJ1-2
TGTGCCAGCAGCTCCAAAGCCGGACAGGGCCATGGCTACACCTTC
CASSSKAGQGHGYTF
>TRBV7-9|.|.|TRBJ1-3
TGTGCCAGCAGCTTACCGGGGGCGCGAGAAAACACCATATATTTT
CASSLPGARENTIYF
>TRBV25-1|.|TRBD1|TRBJ2-4
TGTGCCAGCAGTGTAACAGGGGGAGGCAAAAACATTCAGTACTTC
CASSVTGGGKNIQYF
>TRBV7-3|.|TRBD2|TRBJ2-1
TGTGCCAGCAGCTCCACCCGGCGCGGGGGGGCTTCGGAGCAGTTCTTC
CASSSTRRGGASEQFF
>TRBV4-2|.|.|TRBJ2-7
TGTGCCAGCAGCCAAGATCAGTATTCCTACGAGCAGTACTTC
CASSQDQYSYEQYF
>TRBV11-2|.|.|TRBJ1-1
TGTGCCAGCAGCTTAATGAACACTGAAGCTTTCTTT
CASSLMNTEAFF
>TRBV4-1|.|.|TRBJ1-6
TGCGCCAGCAGCCAAGAAGCCAGGGGCCCCCTCCACTTT
CASSQEARGPLHF
>TRBV9|.|TRBD1|TRBJ1-6
TGTGCCAGCAGCGCAAAAACAGGGGGCTCCTATAATTCACCCCTCCACTTT
CASSAKTGGSYNSPLHF
>TRBV12-3/TRBV12-4|few|TRBD1|TRBJ1-2
TGTGCCAGCAGTCGCGGACAGGGGGGCGGCTACACCTTC
CASSRGQGGGYTF
>TRBV15|.|.|TRBJ1-5
TGTGCCACCAGCAGATATAGCAATCAGCCCCAGCATTTT
CATSRYSNQPQHF
>TRBV7-9|.|.|TRBJ2-2
TGTGCCAGCAGCTTATGGGCTAGCAGCACCGGGGAGCTGTTTTTT
CASSLWASSTGELFF
>TRBV2|.|.|TRBJ1-2
TGTGCCAGCGGCAATCCTGGGGGGGTCTATGGCTACACCTTC
CASGNPGGVYGYTF
>TRBV5-1|.|.|TRBJ1-1
TGCGCCAGCAGCTTCGGGGTAGGAACTGAAGCTTTCTTT
CASSFGVGTEAFF
>TRBV7-6|.|TRBD1|TRBJ2-1
TGTGCCAGCAGCACTAGGAGGGACAGGGGGATTGATGAGCAGTTCTTC
CASSTRRDRGIDEQFF
>TRBV29-1|.|TRBD1|TRBJ1-5
TGCAGCGGGGGACAGGGGATAGGGGATCGCAATCAGCCCCAGCATTTT
CSGGQGIGDRNQPQHF
>TRBV10-3|once|TRBD1|TRBJ1-4
TGTGCCATCAGTGAGTCTGACAGGGGAGGGTATGAAAAACTGTTTTTT
CAISESDRGGYEKLFF
>TRBV7-2|.|TRBD2|TRBJ2-2
TGTGCCAGCAGCGCTGGAACTAGCGGCACCGGGGAGCTGTTTTTT
CASSAGTSGTGELFF
>TRBV28|.|.|TRBJ1-1
TGTGCCAGCAGTTTATTTTCACAGAACACTGAAGCTTTCTTT
CASSLFSQNTEAFF
>TRBV27|.|.|TRBJ2-7
TGTGCCAGCAGTTTGACGCCGACAGCTTACGAGCAGTACTTC
CASSLTPTAYEQYF
>TRBV5-1|.|.|TRBJ1-3
TGCGCCAGCAGCCCGGCCAGCTTAGGCGGAAAGGGTTTT
CASSPASLGGKGF
>TRBV4-3|.|TRBD1|TRBJ1-1
TGCGCCAGCAGCCAAGGTCTCCAGGGGGGAACTGAAGCTTTCTTT
CASSQGLQGGTEAFF
>TRBV23-1|.|.|TRBJ1-1
TGCGCCACCCACCAGACAGCCTTCTTCGACGCTGAAGCTTTCTTT
CATHQTAFFDAEAFF
>TRBV4-2|.|TRBD2|TRBJ2-3
TGTGCCAGCAGCCAACCGGAGCGGGGGGCCACAGATACGCAGTATTTT
CASSQPERGATDTQYF
>TRBV19|.|TRBD1|TRBJ2-3
TGTGCCAGTAGTATCGACAGGGGGCGGTCAGATACGCAGTATTTT
CASSIDRGRSDTQYF
>TRBV4-1|.|.|TRBJ1-1
TGCGCCAGCAGCCAAGTGGGACTCACTGAAGCTTTCTTT
CASSQVGLTEAFF
>TRBV30|.|.|TRBJ2-7
TGTGCCTGGAGTGTACGATGGGAGCAGTACTTC
CAWSVRWEQYF